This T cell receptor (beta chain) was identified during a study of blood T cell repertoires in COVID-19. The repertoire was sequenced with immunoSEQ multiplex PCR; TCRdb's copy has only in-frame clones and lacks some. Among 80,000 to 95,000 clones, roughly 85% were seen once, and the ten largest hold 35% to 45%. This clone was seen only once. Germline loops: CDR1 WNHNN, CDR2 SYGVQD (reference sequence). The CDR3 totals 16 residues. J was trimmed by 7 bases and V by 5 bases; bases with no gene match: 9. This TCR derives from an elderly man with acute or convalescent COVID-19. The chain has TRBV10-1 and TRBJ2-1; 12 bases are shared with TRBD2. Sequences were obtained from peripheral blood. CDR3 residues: CASSPGLAGGRNEQFF. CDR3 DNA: TGCGCCAGCAGTCCGGGACTAGCGGGTGGGCGGAATGAGCAGTTCTTC.